A selection of T cell receptor beta chains follows, all from one sample in a study of early T cells in non-severe SARS-CoV-2 infection. TCRdb analysed the 5' RACE reads with MiXCR anew, one entry per CDR3 protein. In the table there are some 57,000 distinct CDR3 sequences, approximately 12% of which are singletons. The sequenced sample was whole blood. These TCRs come from an adult who was a healthcare worker with PCR-confirmed SARS-CoV-2 infection or an uninfected control (not recorded which). CDR3s include the opening cysteine and the closing phenylalanine or tryptophan. D genes are given only for firm matches. Not every row has a clone size; where given, it reads once, few, many or a size class.

TRBV7-2	many	.	TRBJ1-1	CASSFRQNTEVFF	TGTGCCAGCAGCTTCAGACAGAACACTGAAGTTTTCTTT
TRBV20-1	many	.	TRBJ2-7	CSAISDFQGEQYF	TGCAGTGCTATATCGGACTTCCAAGGCGAGCAGTACTTC
TRBV3-1	few	TRBD2	TRBJ2-4	CASSQDLASGLNIQYF	TGTGCCAGCAGCCAAGATTTGGCTAGCGGGTTAAACATTCAGTACTTC
TRBV11-2	few	TRBD2	TRBJ2-7	CASSTSGRSYEQYF	TGTGCCAGCAGTACCAGCGGGAGGTCCTACGAGCAGTACTTC
TRBV6-2/TRBV6-3	.	TRBD2	TRBJ2-2	CASHRAGSGELFF	TGTGCCAGCCATAGAGCGGGGAGCGGGGAGCTGTTTTTT
TRBV5-1	few	.	TRBJ2-7	CASSRTVGGTSSYEQYF	TGCGCCAGCAGCCGGACGGTTGGGGGGACGTCGTCCTACGAGCAGTACTTC
TRBV5-1	many	TRBD2	TRBJ2-1	CASSLGPPWTSVYNEQFF	TGCGCCAGCAGCTTGGGCCCCCCGTGGACTAGCGTATACAATGAGCAGTTCTTC
TRBV10-1	.	.	TRBJ2-2	CASSGDQYRTGELFF	TGCGCCAGCAGTGGGGACCAGTATAGGACCGGGGAGCTGTTTTTT
TRBV11-2	many	.	TRBJ1-4	CASSPLPRAEKLFF	TGTGCCAGCAGCCCACTCCCTCGGGCTGAAAAACTGTTTTTT
TRBV19	many	.	TRBJ1-4	CASRPGYRAHLDEKLFF	TGTGCCAGTCGACCGGGCTACAGGGCCCACCTTGATGAAAAACTGTTTTTT
TRBV28	many	.	TRBJ2-7	CASSLAGAGEQYF	TGTGCCAGCAGTTTAGCGGGGGCCGGCGAGCAGTACTTC
TRBV15	few	.	TRBJ1-2	CATSSGGVETKGYTF	TGTGCCACCAGCAGCGGGGGGGTTGAAACTAAAGGCTACACCTTC
TRBV27	many	.	TRBJ2-7	CASSLFFGAYEQYF	TGTGCCAGCAGTTTATTCTTTGGCGCCTACGAGCAGTACTTC
TRBV12-3/TRBV12-4	.	.	TRBJ1-1	CASSLGQSVKTEAFF	TGTGCCAGCAGTTTAGGACAGTCGGTGAAAACTGAAGCTTTCTTC
TRBV7-2	many	TRBD1	TRBJ2-7	CASSLGSGGGQYEQYF	TGTGCCAGCAGCTTAGGGTCTGGTGGGGGACAGTACGAGCAGTACTTC
TRBV20-1	few	TRBD1	TRBJ2-1	CSPKTGLGEQFF	TGCAGTCCGAAGACAGGGTTGGGTGAGCAGTTCTTC
TRBV5-1	few	.	TRBJ2-7	CASSLSLRTASSYEQYF	TGCGCCAGCAGCTTGAGTCTTAGGACCGCCAGCTCCTACGAGCAGTACTTC
TRBV11-2	.	TRBD2	TRBJ2-2	CASTLSGTNTGELFF	TGTGCCAGCACCCTCAGCGGGACCAACACCGGGGAGCTGTTTTTT
TRBV5-6	.	.	TRBJ2-3	CASSLWHTDTQYF	TGTGCCAGCAGCTTATGGCACACAGATACGCAGTATTTT
TRBV6-5	.	.	TRBJ2-7	CASTSPGRGWQYF	TGTGCCAGCACCTCCCCTGGAAGGGGTTGGCAGTACTTC
TRBV7-8	few	TRBD1	TRBJ2-7	CASSLPLGQGESYEQYF	TGTGCCAGCAGCTTACCGCTGGGACAGGGGGAATCCTACGAGCAGTACTTC
TRBV27	.	.	TRBJ2-4	CASSGWGEDIQYF	TGTGCCAGCAGTGGGTGGGGAGAGGACATTCAGTACTTC
TRBV7-8	many	TRBD1	TRBJ1-1	CASSFNIGQGAEAFF	TGTGCCAGCAGCTTTAATATCGGACAGGGCGCTGAAGCTTTCTTT
TRBV29-1	few	.	TRBJ2-7	CSVGATSYEQYF	TGCAGCGTGGGGGCCACCTCCTACGAGCAGTACTTC
TRBV29-1	.	.	TRBJ2-1	CSVDANEQFF	TGCAGCGTCGACGCAAATGAGCAGTTCTTC
TRBV29-1	few	TRBD2	TRBJ2-1	CSVGGLAGDYEQFF	TGCAGCGTAGGAGGACTAGCGGGAGATTATGAGCAGTTCTTC
TRBV9	many	.	TRBJ2-5	CASSIQDSIETQYF	TGTGCCAGCAGCATCCAGGACAGCATAGAGACCCAGTACTTC
TRBV5-1	.	.	TRBJ2-3	CASRLTGHRTDTQYF	TGCGCCAGCCGCTTGACCGGACATCGCACAGATACGCAGTATTTT
TRBV3-1	few	TRBD2	TRBJ2-3	CASMAGETDTQYF	TGTGCCAGCATGGCGGGGGAGACAGATACGCAGTATTTT
TRBV7-2	few	.	TRBJ2-7	CASSFSSSPYEQYF	TGTGCCAGCAGCTTTTCTAGCTCCCCGTACGAGCAGTACTTC
TRBV24-1	many	.	TRBJ2-3	CATSEPASTDTQYF	TGTGCCACCAGTGAACCTGCTAGCACAGATACGCAGTATTTT
TRBV6-2/TRBV6-3	many	.	TRBJ2-7	CASTDIPEVREQYF	TGTGCCAGCACCGACATACCCGAGGTCCGCGAGCAGTACTTC
TRBV20-1	.	TRBD1	TRBJ1-1	CSASAGTGGAGAEAFF	TGCAGTGCCTCCGCCGGGACAGGGGGCGCCGGGGCTGAAGCTTTCTTT
TRBV3-1	many	TRBD1	TRBJ1-6	CASSLRLGTGDSPLHF	TGTGCCAGCAGCCTACGTCTCGGGACAGGGGATTCACCCCTCCACTTT
TRBV5-6	many	.	TRBJ2-2	CASSLINTGELFF	TGTGCCAGCAGCCTTATAAACACCGGGGAGCTGTTTTTT
TRBV7-9	few	TRBD2	TRBJ2-7	CASSQGTGGLYEQYF	TGTGCCAGCAGTCAAGGCACGGGGGGACTATACGAGCAGTACTTC
TRBV18	many	TRBD2	TRBJ2-5	CASSQGLADRETQYF	TGTGCCAGCTCACAGGGACTAGCGGACAGAGAGACCCAGTACTTC
TRBV28	.	TRBD2	TRBJ2-7	CASRSGVTYEQYF	TGTGCCAGCAGAAGCGGGGTTACCTACGAGCAGTACTTC
TRBV12-3/TRBV12-4	few	TRBD2	TRBJ2-1	CASSRGTSGSNGQFF	TGTGCCAGCAGCCGTGGGACTAGCGGGAGCAATGGGCAGTTCTTC
TRBV28	few	.	TRBJ1-5	CASSSDGEKPQHF	TGTGCCAGCAGTTCGGACGGGGAAAAGCCCCAGCATTTT
TRBV6-6	few	.	TRBJ2-5	CASSYSNGRRETQYF	TGTGCCAGCAGTTACTCGAATGGGCGGCGAGAGACCCAGTACTTC
TRBV29-1	many	.	TRBJ2-1	CSGSGLPRRSVYNEQFF	TGCAGCGGAAGCGGGTTGCCCCGCCGCTCTGTCTACAATGAGCAGTTCTTC
TRBV5-1	few	.	TRBJ1-1	CASSIHSVTEAFF	TGCGCCAGCAGCATACATAGTGTCACTGAAGCTTTCTTT
TRBV6-2/TRBV6-3	few	.	TRBJ2-1	CASSRVIDNEQFF	TGTGCCAGCAGCAGGGTAATCGACAATGAGCAGTTCTTC
TRBV20-1	few	.	TRBJ2-3	CSASGMNTQYF	TGCAGTGCTTCAGGGATGAATACGCAGTATTTT
TRBV19	many	.	TRBJ1-5	CASSMDFNQPQHF	TGTGCCAGTAGCATGGATTTCAATCAGCCCCAGCATTTT
TRBV29-1	.	.	TRBJ2-5	CSTSTGSETQYF	TGCAGCACTTCCACAGGGTCGGAGACCCAGTACTTC
TRBV5-1	many	TRBD1	TRBJ2-2	CASSSQGATTGELFF	TGCGCCAGCAGCTCACAGGGGGCGACCACCGGGGAGCTGTTTTTT